Described below is a single T cell receptor (beta chain) sequence and its context. Its antigen is not known. Researchers ran the PCR with 60 Vbeta and 13 Jbeta primers. Measured with immunoSEQ multiplex PCR; TCRdb has only the in-frame clones, and not every one. The data show some 100,000 clones, 60% to 80% seen once. Germline values: CDR1 MGHRA, CDR2 YSYEKL. This CDR3 comprises 15 residues. V was cut by 0 bases and J by 4 bases, with 10 bases left in between. The data were taken from a study of cytomegalovirus exposure and HLA in healthy donors. Study observations and caveats: A later analysis found TCR association rates differed by HLA locus, highest for DRB1 and lowest for HLA-C. Clonal expansion was found to be greater in HLA-associated TCR beta chains than in equally common others in a later analysis. Later work associated roughly 15,000 TCR beta sequences with HLA alleles at 0.05 false discovery rate. In vitro data verified a few CMV-associated chains as specific for CMV antigens.

The chain combines TRBV4-1 with TRBJ1-5; D is possibly TRBD1 (5 bases). The TCR originated in a man aged 50-59 years in good health and CMV-seropositive. The source material was PBMCs. In DNA, the CDR3 is TGCGCCAGCAGCCAAGAAGTAAGGGGAAATCAGCCCCAGCATTTT. Protein sequence: CASSQEVRGNQPQHF.